What follows are 24 T cell receptor beta chains derived from one specimen sequenced in a study of tumor-infiltrating lymphocytes in primary liver carcinoma (dated by TCRdb to about 2017). TRIzol reagent was used to extract blood RNA from unsorted whole blood, while the DNeasy Blood & Tissue kit provided the germline DNA. For sequencing, an Illumina HiSeq 2500 was employed. Starting from approximately 500 ng total RNA, TCRbeta-specific cDNA was produced by reverse transcription with a constant-region primer and ProtoScript II reverse transcriptase. Construction of the TCRbeta libraries relied on three nested rounds of multiplex PCR, following a slightly modified ARM-PCR procedure. Multiplex TRBV1-TRBV30 forward primers and a Cbeta reverse primer were used in the first two PCR rounds, each of which was run for approximately 11 cycles. The public reads were reprocessed in TCRdb via fastp at Q25 and MiXCR, keeping in-frame beta chains. Under each unique CDR3 protein, matching rows form one entry showing the most common genes and DNA. Counted in this sample were around 330,000 distinct CDR3 sequences; over 55% of them appeared once. The ten largest clones represent around 9.5% of the sample.

Sample: peripheral blood. These receptors were taken from a man aged 40-55 years with primary liver carcinoma and hepatitis B virus infection.

This clonotype came up many times. This chain connects TRBV29-1 to TRBJ2-2; D may match TRBD1 or TRBD2 (7 bases each). Looked up from germline, CDR1 is SQVTM and CDR2 is ANQGSEA. Trimming cost V 4 bases and J 0 bases, with 15 bases left between them. This CDR3 is built from 16 residues. The CDR3 bases are TGCAGCGTTGGACAGGGCAGCGGGGCGAACACCGGGGAGCTGTTTTTT. Protein: CSVGQGSGANTGELFF.

The genes are TRBV11-3 and TRBJ2-7, with D possibly TRBD1 on 6 matching bases. The germline CDR1 and CDR2 sequences are SGHNT and YENEEA. The V end was cut by 11 bases, the J end by 1 base, with 18 bases between. This CDR3 is 14 amino acids long. CDR3 in DNA: TGTGCCGCTCGACAGGTGGTGACTTCCTACGAGCAGTACTTC. Its protein is CAARQVVTSYEQYF.

Details on this clonotype: A junction end diverges from the germline sequence, so it may reflect a read error. The V call is TRBV24-1, the J call TRBJ2-7, with TRBD1 identical over 9 bases. CDR1 and CDR2 (germline): KGHDR, SFDVKD. The CDR3 sequence is 15 residues long. CDR3 loop: CVTSDPGTGSYEQYF. The CDR3 nucleotides read TGTGTCACCAGTGATCCCGGGACAGGGTCGTACGAGCAGTACTTC.

This clonotype was seen many times. At one boundary the junction diverges from the germline segment, which might be a read error. The V gene is TRBV4-1, the J gene TRBJ2-7, with TRBD2 matching over 14 bases. The length of the CDR3 is 15 residues. In germline, CDR1 is MGHRA, CDR2 YSYEKL. The CDR3 is CASSQGTSGGYEQYF. The CDR3 DNA follows: TGTGCCAGCAGCCAGGGGACTAGCGGGGGCTACGAGCAGTACTTC.

This rearrangement joins TRBV30 to TRBJ1-1; TRBD1 aligns across 8 bases. The junction had 8 bases not matched to a gene; V was cut back by 3 bases and J by 5 bases. This CDR3 has 14 residues. The V gene's germline CDR1 is GTSNPN and CDR2 SVGIG (reference sequence). CDR3: CAWSLNRGVTEAFF. CDR3 in DNA: TGTGCCTGGAGCTTAAACAGGGGGGTGACTGAAGCTTTCTTT.

This chain uses TRBV7-8 with TRBJ2-7; 10 bases are a match to TRBD1. Germline CDR1 and CDR2: SGHVS and FQNEAQ. The V segment lost 8 bases and the J segment 3 bases; nucleotides outside the gene matches: 13. This CDR3 comprises 16 residues. The chain's CDR3 is CASGSASTGGIYEQYF. The CDR3 region has the DNA TGTGCCAGCGGCTCCGCCTCGACAGGGGGCATCTACGAGCAGTACTTC.

Of note for this clonotype: This CDR3 is missing its conserved last phenylalanine or tryptophan, likely due to a read error. V and J are TRBV6-1 and TRBJ1-6; 7 bases are shared with TRBD1. V shed 5 bases, J shed 6 bases, and the junction held 7 bases outside the gene matches. CDR1 is MNHNS and CDR2 is SASEGT in the germline V gene. The CDR3 extends over 15 amino acids. The CDR3: CASSHNRGGNSPLHL. The CDR3 bases are TGTGCCAGCAGTCATAACAGGGGTGGTAATTCACCCCTCCACCTT.

This clonotype came up many times. This chain connects TRBV5-4 to TRBJ1-1, with D perhaps matching TRBD1 (6 bases). Looked up from germline, CDR1 is SGHNT and CDR2 is YYREEE (reference sequence). Trimming left V 4 bases short and J 1 base short, with 14 bases between. This CDR3 has 15 residues. This CDR3 reads CASSLQGTANTEAFF. The CDR3 DNA reads as TGTGCCAGCAGCCTTCAGGGGACTGCGAACACTGAAGCTTTCTTT.

To note about this clonotype: The CDR3 does not end in the conserved phenylalanine or tryptophan, so this is likely a read error. V gene TRBV4-3 combines with J gene TRBJ2-1; TRBD2 matches 9 bases. The V segment lost 4 bases and the J segment 5 bases; nucleotides outside the gene matches: 6. The CDR3 has 15 residues. Germline V CDR1 and CDR2: LGHNA, YSLEER. In DNA, the CDR3 is TGCGCCAGCAGCCGTCTAGCGGGAACCCACAATGAGCAGTTCTCC. Protein product: CASSRLAGTHNEQFS.

The rearrangement joins TRBV7-9 to TRBJ2-5, with 9 bases lining up with TRBD1. The CDR3 spans 15 residues. Germline V gene sequence: CDR1 SEHNR, CDR2 FQNEAQ (reference sequence). V trimming: 5 bases; J trimming: 4 bases; junction bases outside the gene matches: 8. CDR3 nucleotide sequence: TGTGCCAGCAGCCCCTGGGACAGGGTCATAGAGACCCAGTACTTC. This translates into CASSPWDRVIETQYF.

This clonotype was recorded once. Mismatch with germline at one junction end may stem from a read error. The genes are TRBV4-3 and TRBJ2-7; D call uncertain. The length of the CDR3 is 16 residues. Per the germline V gene, CDR1 is LGHNA and CDR2 is YSLEER. Here the CDR3 reads CASSQDRVSRRWQQYF. DNA for the CDR3: TGCGCCAGCAGCCAAGATCGGGTTAGCCGGAGATGGCAGCAATACTTC.

This clonotype was seen a handful of times. The chain joins TRBV12-3 or TRBV12-4 to TRBJ2-5; possibly TRBD1 for D (6 bases). This CDR3 is 14 amino acids long. Trimming shortened V by 3 bases and J by 0 bases, and 8 bases separated the two germline ends. CDR3 region: CASSLDSHQETQYF. CDR3 nucleotide sequence: TGTGCCAGCAGTTTGGACAGCCACCAAGAGACCCAGTACTTC.

A few counts support this clonotype. The chain uses TRBV28 and TRBJ1-5, with TRBD1 as a possible D gene (5 bases). The CDR3 consists of 13 residues. Trimming removed 4 bases from V and 8 bases from J, with 12 bases in between. Germline V gene sequence: CDR1 MDHEN, CDR2 SYDVKM. The CDR3 region is CASSSQGSEPQHF. The CDR3 bases are TGTGCCAGCAGTTCGCAGGGATCGGAGCCCCAGCATTTT. Together with reference TRBV28 and TRBJ1-5, the CDR3 gives the full variable domain: DVKVTQSSRYLVKRTGEKVFLECVQDMDHENMFWYRQDPGLGLRLIYFSYDVKMKEKGDIPEGYSVSREKKERFSLILESASTNQTSMYLCASSSQGSEPQHFGDGTRLSIL.

Concerning this clonotype: At one end the junction does not follow the germline gene, possibly because of a read error. The V and J genes are TRBV5-6 and TRBJ1-1, with a weak D call TRBD1 (5 bases). The CDR3 consists of 14 residues. The germline V gene has CDR1 SGHDT and CDR2 YYEEEE. The DNA of the CDR3 is TGTGCCAGCAGGCGGGGTCCAGGGAACACTGAAGCTTTATTT. It yields the protein CASRRGPGNTEALF.

CDR3 in DNA: TGTGCCAGCAGTCCGGACAGGGTTGTAGGTGGCTACACCTTC. Translation gives CASSPDRVVGGYTF. The V and J genes are TRBV12-3 or TRBV12-4 and TRBJ1-2, with 8 nucleotides matching TRBD1. This CDR3 is built from 14 residues. The junction had 9 bases not matched to a gene; V was cut back by 5 bases and J by 7 bases.

This clonotype was counted many times. The rearrangement links TRBV11-3 to TRBJ2-2; the match to TRBD2 covers 9 bases. The trim removed 7 bases at V and 2 bases at J, leaving 8 bases unmatched. There are 16 residues in the CDR3. Per the germline V gene, CDR1 is SGHNT and CDR2 is YENEEA. The CDR3 here is CASNKGTSTNTGELFF. The CDR3, as DNA: TGTGCCAGCAACAAAGGGACTAGCACTAACACCGGGGAGCTGTTTTTT.

This clonotype has only a few counts. An end of the junction differs from the germline gene, which may be a read error. This chain connects TRBV5-4 to TRBJ2-7; the match to TRBD2 covers 10 bases. CDR3 size: 15 residues. Germline lookup yields CDR1 SGHNT and CDR2 YYREEE (reference sequence). The CDR3 protein is CTSSLKSASGSRQYF. DNA of the CDR3: TGTACCAGCAGCTTGAAATCGGCTAGCGGGAGCAGGCAGTACTTC. The entire variable domain, with the rest obtained from reference TRBV5-4 and TRBJ2-7, is as follows: ETGVTQSPTHLIKTRGQQVTLRCSSQSGHNTVSWYQQALGQGPQFIFQYYREEENGRGNFPPRFSGLQFPNYSSELNVNALELDDSALYLCTSSLKSASGSRQYFGPGTRLTVT.

About this clonotype itself: It may be a read error: a sequence one base away is much more abundant. Since no conserved phenylalanine or tryptophan closes the CDR3, a read error is the likely cause. The limits of the CDR3 on the DNA are not certain, so only TCRdb's listed CDR3 is given. The chain combines TRBV6-1 with TRBJ2-7; TRBD2 is the table's D call and was not checked against the DNA. The CDR3 is 12 amino acids long, termini counted. From germline, CDR1 is MNHNS and CDR2 SASEGT. This CDR3 is CASTRSHDTTYS.

For this clonotype: One base away lies a much larger clone, so this may be a sequencing read error. This chain links TRBV11-2 with TRBJ2-1; tentatively, D is TRBD1 (5 bases). Trimming cost V 2 bases and J 9 bases, with 20 bases left between them. The CDR3 contains 16 residues. The germline V gene has CDR1 SGHAT and CDR2 FQNNGV. The CDR3 here is CASSLPGARGLGEQFF. The DNA for the CDR3 is TGTGCCAGCAGCTTACCTGGGGCTAGAGGTCTGGGTGAGCAGTTCTTC.

Concerning this clonotype itself: This could be a read error, since a much larger clone is one nucleotide away. J is TRBJ2-2 and V is TRBV12-3 or TRBV12-4; D unresolved. The CDR3 extends over 14 amino acids. Deletions cut 0 bases from V and 4 bases from J, with 6 bases between. The CDR3 DNA reads as TGTGCCAGCAGTTTAGCGACCGGCACCGGGGAGCTGTTTTTT. Translation gives CASSLATGTGELFF.

V usage is TRBV5-5 and J usage is TRBJ1-5, with D maybe TRBD1 (6 bases). CDR3 length: 14 amino acids. The germline gives CDR1 SGHKS, CDR2 YYEKEE (reference sequence). Trimming removed 4 bases from V and 6 bases from J, with 14 bases in between. The CDR3 nucleotides read TGTGCCAGCAGCCCCTCAGGGGAAGGTCAGCCCCAGCATTTT. Encoded protein: CASSPSGEGQPQHF.

The chain is built from TRBV12-3 or TRBV12-4 and TRBJ1-4; 7 bases agree with TRBD1. CDR3 length: 16 residues. V shed 5 bases and J 2 bases; nucleotides not matched to a gene: 8. CDR3 residues: CASSPMTGLTNEKLFF. In DNA, the CDR3 is TGTGCCAGCAGTCCGATGACAGGGCTCACTAATGAAAAACTGTTTTTT.

This clonotype has just one count. The chain joins TRBV5-4 to TRBJ2-1; D remains unclear. V was pared by 0 bases and J by 0 bases, with 16 bases between. Germline CDR1 reads SGHNT; CDR2 reads YYREEE (reference sequence). CDR3 length: 18 residues. DNA for the CDR3: TGTGCCAGCAGCTTGGGCATATGGGCCTTAAGCTCCTACAATGAGCAGTTCTTC. It encodes CASSLGIWALSSYNEQFF.

This clonotype was picked up many times. The V gene is TRBV29-1, the J gene TRBJ1-5; no clear D gene. CDR1 SQVTM and CDR2 ANQGSEA come from the germline V gene. This CDR3 is built from 13 residues. The V and J ends lost 5 bases and 6 bases respectively, with 14 bases between them. This CDR3 reads CSVQGFSGQPQHF. CDR3 DNA sequence: TGCAGCGTTCAAGGGTTCAGTGGTCAGCCCCAGCATTTT. Drawing the rest from reference TRBV29-1 and TRBJ1-5, the complete variable domain is SAVISQKPSRDICQRGTSLTIQCQVDSQVTMMFWYRQQPGQSLTLIATANQGSEATYESGFVIDKFPISRPNLTFSTLTVSNMSPEDSSIYLCSVQGFSGQPQHFGDGTRLSIL.